The TCR beta chain under discussion was sequenced for a study of T cells after yellow fever vaccination. Study conclusions and caveats: At around 95% for CD4 and approximately 89% for CD8, most primary-vaccination clones showed up again after the booster.

5'RACE template switching added a universal primer site and UMIs to TCR cDNA. TCRdb re-called the 5' RACE reads through MiXCR, storing one row per CDR3 protein. The data hold just over 250,000 distinct CDR3 sequences, with around 5.3% observed a single time. The CDR3 is made up of 14 amino acids. Germline assignment: CDR1 SGHKS and CDR2 YYEKEE (reference sequence). V was clipped by 2 bases and J by 3 bases, with 9 bases between them. This clonotype has a handful of counts. What it recognizes is unknown. Sample: CD4+ T cells sorted from PBMCs, taken on the day of the yellow fever booster vaccination. This sequence was found in a man aged 18 to 30 who received the YFV17D yellow fever vaccine. The chain is built from TRBV5-5 and TRBJ1-5, with TRBD1 as a possible D gene (6 bases). CDR3 DNA: TGTGCCAGCAGCTTTGCAGGGGACAATCAGCCCCAGCATTTT. It encodes CASSFAGDNQPQHF.